This T cell receptor (beta chain) derives from a study of blood T cell repertoires in COVID-19. Study summary: Sources were T cells, B-cell-depleted T cells, or PBMCs; the material itself was cDNA or gDNA.

Original data processing: The assay estimated nucleated cells by amplifying reference gene primers. Data came from immunoSEQ multiplex PCR; TCRdb stores just in-frame clones and leaves some out. D and trimming were read from the DNA, whereas the V and J calls and clone size are those reported in that table. The sample yields about 80,000 clones, roughly 79% seen once. The sample holds one count of this clone. The CDR3 length is 16 residues. V lost 2 bases and J lost 1, with 11 bases in between. CDR1 is SGHVS and CDR2 is FNYEAQ in the germline V gene. The origin of this receptor is a human donor in a cohort sampled during active COVID-19. The sample consisted of peripheral blood. This chain connects TRBV7-6 to TRBJ2-2; possible D gene TRBD1, 5 bases. The CDR3 nucleotides are TGTGCCAGCAGCTTATCCTGGCAGGGGAACACCGGGGAGCTGTTTTTT. Its translation: CASSLSWQGNTGELFF.